This T cell receptor beta chain was observed in a study of blood T cell repertoires in COVID-19. Across the study: Whether acute or convalescent, the COVID-19 samples came from the United States, Italy and Spain. In each case, the material was cDNA or gDNA derived from T cells, B-cell-depleted T cells, or PBMCs.

The CDR3 extends over 12 amino acids. The ends were cut back, 3 bases at V and 7 bases at J, with 12 bases in the middle. Germline loops: CDR1 DFQATT, CDR2 SNEGSKA (reference sequence). In the original analysis: By means of reference gene primer amplification, nucleated cell counts were estimated. The assay was immunoSEQ multiplex PCR, and TCRdb's table has in-frame clones only and misses some. Clone size and the V and J calls come from that table; the DNA yielded D and trimming. The data contain roughly 110,000 clones, over 80% of them singletons. The genes are TRBV20-1 and TRBJ1-2; the D gene is possibly TRBD1 (6 bases). The TCR comes from a woman aged 30 to 39 with acute or convalescent COVID-19. The sample comprised peripheral blood. CDR3 loop: CSASAGEAGYTF. CDR3 in DNA: TGCAGTGCTAGTGCAGGGGAAGCTGGCTACACCTTC.